This entry is about one TCR beta chain. Its antigen is not identified. Data came from immunoSEQ multiplex PCR; TCRdb stores just in-frame clones and leaves some out. The sample holds approximately 190,000 clones, 85% to 90% seen once. The sample is drawn from a study of T cell responses to AZD1222 COVID-19 vaccine. V lost 1 base and J lost 0; bases outside the gene matches: 7. The CDR3 runs to 17 residues. Per germline, CDR1 SGHVS and CDR2 FNYEAQ. Points from the study as a whole: Mostly white British, mostly female donors; authors suggested clonal diversity may be underestimated. Distributed over spike, vaccine-associated CD4 TCRs predominated at 160-218 and 743-854. Seropositive at baseline were only a handful of AZD1222 recipients.

Sample: peripheral blood, taken on day 0 of MenACWY control vaccination. The receptor's source is an adult in good health. The rearrangement links TRBV7-6 to TRBJ2-5, with 8 bases that match TRBD2. CDR3: CASSLEGAGVYQETQYF. In DNA, the CDR3 is TGTGCCAGCAGCTTAGAGGGAGCGGGGGTGTACCAAGAGACCCAGTACTTC.